A single sample gave rise to the 20 T cell receptor beta chains below, sequenced in a study of control samples from healthy donors and cancer patients. The assay was immunoSEQ multiplex PCR, and TCRdb's table has in-frame clones only and misses some. The data contain fewer than 250,000 clones, around 93% of them singletons. Sequencing was done on a sample of blood. The receptors derive from a man younger than 45 in good health.

The chain has TRBV2 and TRBJ2-2; no clear D. There are 12 residues in the CDR3. Trimming left V 0 bases short and J 14 bases short, with 10 bases between. The V gene's germline CDR1 is SNHLY and CDR2 FYNNEI. CDR3 in amino acids: CASSEALLALFF. The CDR3 DNA reads TGTGCCAGCAGTGAAGCGCTTCTGGCCCTGTTTTTT.

This chain connects TRBV6-2 or TRBV6-3 to TRBJ2-3; D remains unclear. Per the germline V gene, CDR1 is MNHEY and CDR2 is SVGEGT. CDR3 length: 14 residues. Trimming took off 2 bases at V and 2 bases at J, with 8 bases between the two ends. CDR3 sequence: CASSYTVNTDTQYF. The CDR3 DNA sequence: TGTGCCAGCAGTTACACAGTGAACACAGATACGCAGTATTTT.

V is TRBV11-2 and J is TRBJ1-4; D remains ambiguous. The CDR3 is 14 residues long. Trimming pared 1 base from V and 5 bases from J, leaving 8 bases between. Germline CDR1 SGHAT, CDR2 FQNNGV. CDR3 loop: CASSLAGTNEKLFF. The DNA for the CDR3 is TGTGCCAGCAGCTTAGCTGGTACCAATGAAAAACTGTTTTTT.

This clone was detected only once. The gene calls are TRBV6-5 and TRBJ2-1; no clear D. CDR3 length: 12 amino acids. V was cut by 6 bases and J by 13 bases, with 16 bases left in between. In germline, CDR1 is MNHEY, CDR2 SVGAGI. The CDR3 DNA is TGTGCCAGCAGAACCCTTCAGACGGGTCAGTTCTTC. This sequence encodes CASRTLQTGQFF.

The V and J genes are TRBV29-1 and TRBJ2-2, with 8 bases fitting TRBD2. The CDR3 extends over 15 amino acids. V shed 3 bases, J shed 1 base, and the junction held 4 bases outside the gene matches. The germline CDR1 and CDR2 sequences are SQVTM and ANQGSEA. The CDR3 DNA is TGCAGCGTTGACCGGCTAGCGGGGAACACCGGGGAGCTGTTTTTT. Protein product: CSVDRLAGNTGELFF.

This chain links TRBV14 with TRBJ2-2, with D tentatively TRBD1 or TRBD2 (7 bases each). The CDR3 runs 17 residues. Germline V gene data show CDR1 as SGHDN and CDR2 as FVKESK. V was shortened by 0 bases and J by 5 bases, with 16 bases between the two germline ends. CDR3 bases: TGTGCCAGCAGCCAAGATTTCCGTCAGGGGGGGACCGGGGAGCTGTTTTTT. This translates into CASSQDFRQGGTGELFF.

This rearrangement joins TRBV6-1 to TRBJ1-1; 12 bases match TRBD1. Germline CDR1 and CDR2: MNHNS and SASEGT. The CDR3 extends over 16 amino acids. V was clipped by 4 bases and J by 0 bases; unmatched bases: 3. CDR3 residues: CASSGGTGGLNTEAFF. In nucleotides, the CDR3 is TGTGCCAGCAGTGGAGGGACAGGGGGCCTGAACACTGAAGCTTTCTTT.

This chain uses TRBV10-2 with TRBJ1-2; D is ambiguous. Germline-derived CDR1 and CDR2 are WSHSY and SAAADI. The V and J ends lost 6 bases and 2 bases respectively, with 7 bases between them. This CDR3 has 12 residues. The CDR3 coding sequence is TGCGCCAGCAGCCCACAGAACTATGGCTACACCTTC. Its protein product is CASSPQNYGYTF.

The chain links TRBV29-1 to TRBJ1-2, with D tentatively TRBD1 (6 bases). Between the trimmed V and J ends, which lost 5 bases and 6 bases, there was a span of 13 bases. CDR1 is SQVTM and CDR2 is ANQGSEA in the germline V gene. CDR3 length: 12 amino acids. CDR3 loop: CSVLRGDNGYTF. Here the CDR3 DNA reads TGCAGCGTTTTAAGGGGGGATAATGGCTACACCTTC.

This clone is a singleton in its sample. The CDR3 spells CASSRTSGGATEQYF. DNA of the CDR3: TGTGCCAGCAGTCGGACTAGCGGGGGGGCCACTGAGCAGTATTTT. V and J are TRBV6-2 or TRBV6-3 and TRBJ2-3; 15 bases are a match to TRBD2. V was pared by 5 bases and J by 11 bases, with 8 bases of the junction left unmatched. The germline V gene encodes CDR1 MNHEY and CDR2 SVGEGT. The CDR3 sequence is 15 residues long.

The J gene is TRBJ1-6, the V gene TRBV13; unclear D gene. Germline lookup yields CDR1 PRHDT and CDR2 FYEKMQ (reference sequence). The CDR3 covers 16 residues. V was shortened by 1 base and J by 7 bases, with 14 bases between the two germline ends. CDR3 DNA: TGTGCCAGCAGCTTAGTAACGGCGTGGAGGAATTCACCCCTCCACTTT. Translated, it gives CASSLVTAWRNSPLHF.

The chain recombines TRBV4-1 with TRBJ2-7; possibly TRBD1 for D (6 bases). Germline V gives CDR1 MGHRA, CDR2 YSYEKL. The CDR3 loop spans 14 amino acids. V lost 5 bases and J lost 1, with 12 bases in between. CDR3 region: CASSARQESYEQYF. For the CDR3, the DNA is TGCGCCAGCAGCGCCCGACAGGAGTCCTACGAGCAGTACTTC.

V and J are TRBV3-1 (or the pseudogene TRBV3-2) and TRBJ2-7; possible D gene TRBD1, 5 bases. Trimming cost V 3 bases and J 2 bases, with 8 bases left between them. Germline lookup yields CDR1 LGHDT and CDR2 YNNKEL (reference sequence). The CDR3 consists of 13 residues. CDR3 in amino acids: CASSHDSPYEQYF. CDR3 nucleotide sequence: TGTGCCAGCAGCCATGACAGCCCCTACGAGCAGTACTTC.

The gene calls are TRBV30 and TRBJ2-4, with 8 bases fitting TRBD1. This CDR3 region has 13 residues. Germline V gene lookup returns CDR1 GTSNPN and CDR2 SVGIG (reference sequence). Trimming took 2 bases from V and 7 from J; bases not matched to a gene: 4. CDR3 DNA sequence: TGTGCCTGGAGTTTAGACAGGGGTAACATTCAGTACTTC. It translates to CAWSLDRGNIQYF.

V usage is TRBV19 and J usage is TRBJ2-1; D uncertain. The CDR3 spans 13 residues. Germline CDR1 is LNHDA and CDR2 is SQIVND (reference sequence). Trimming left V 3 bases short and J 4 bases short, with 7 bases between. The CDR3 reads CASSIGVYNEQFF. CDR3 nucleotides: TGTGCCAGTAGTATTGGGGTGTACAATGAGCAGTTCTTC.

This chain joins TRBV6-5 and TRBJ1-1; D is perhaps TRBD1 (6 bases). The CDR3 is 14 residues long. Germline V gene lookup returns CDR1 MNHEY and CDR2 SVGAGI. With 3 bases removed from V and 4 bases from J, the gap between germline ends came to 12 bases. The CDR3 DNA follows: TGTGCCAGCAGTTATGGGGGCGCGAGCACTGAAGCTTTCTTT. As protein: CASSYGGASTEAFF.

To note about this clone: The same CDR3 also results from other DNA sequences found in this sample. V gene TRBV7-2 combines with J gene TRBJ2-3, with 7 bases matching TRBD2. Germline CDR1 reads SGHTA; CDR2 reads FQGNSA. The CDR3 has 16 amino acids. J was trimmed by 10 bases and V by 5 bases; bases with no gene match: 18. CDR3 nucleotide sequence: TGTGCCAGCAGCCTACGGACTAGTACCCAGGGCTTGTCGCAGTATTTT. Encoded protein: CASSLRTSTQGLSQYF.

Here the CDR3 DNA reads TGCGCCAGCAGCCCAGGGACTAGCGGGGGGGCGGTCATTCAGTACTTC. This gives the protein CASSPGTSGGAVIQYF. This rearrangement joins TRBV5-1 to TRBJ2-4, with TRBD2 identical over 16 bases. CDR1 and CDR2 (germline): SGHRS, YFSETQ. V dropped 4 bases and J dropped 9; count of bases not matched to a gene: 7. The CDR3 has 16 residues.

The chain has TRBV9 and TRBJ1-1; weak D call: TRBD1 (5 bases). The V gene lost 4 bases and the J gene lost 4 bases, with 14 bases spanning the gap. Per the germline V gene, CDR1 is SGDLS and CDR2 is YYNGEE. The CDR3 runs to 14 residues. The CDR3 sequence is CASSPHDSPTEAFF. CDR3 in DNA: TGTGCCAGCAGCCCACACGACAGTCCCACTGAAGCTTTCTTT.

This chain connects TRBV6-5 to TRBJ1-4; D ambiguous. Trimming shortened V by 6 bases and J by 0 bases, and 11 bases separated the two germline ends. The CDR3 is made up of 15 amino acids. The germline V gene encodes CDR1 MNHEY and CDR2 SVGAGI. The CDR3 here is CASSSSVATNEKLFF. DNA for the CDR3: TGTGCCAGCAGCTCCTCAGTCGCAACTAATGAAAAACTGTTTTTT.